Below, 18 T cell receptor beta chains from the same sample are listed, as sequenced in a study of T cell responses to AZD1222 COVID-19 vaccine. Only in-frame clones appear in the TCRdb table, and some are missing; sequencing was by immunoSEQ multiplex PCR. The sample includes 100,000 to 150,000 clones, under 90% of them seen just once. The specimen was peripheral blood, collected on day 0 of AZD1222 vaccination. The source is an adult in good health.

This sequence joins TRBV28 and TRBJ1-2; possible D gene TRBD1, 6 bases. Germline lookup yields CDR1 MDHEN and CDR2 SYDVKM. This CDR3 region has 14 residues. Trimming removed 9 bases at V and 0 bases at J, with 14 bases between. CDR3 protein: CASIAGGSNYGYTF. The CDR3 nucleotides are TGTGCCAGTATTGCGGGGGGCTCTAACTATGGCTACACCTTC.

The J gene is TRBJ2-7, the V gene TRBV7-2; D remains ambiguous. The length of the CDR3 is 15 residues. Germline CDR1 reads SGHTA; CDR2 reads FQGNSA. Between the trimmed V and J ends, which lost 5 bases and 0 bases, there was a span of 14 bases. The CDR3 DNA follows: TGTGCCAGCAGCGCCCCCGGGCGGCGCTCCTACGAGCAGTACTTC. Translation gives CASSAPGRRSYEQYF.

This clone has only a few counts. The genes are TRBV3-1 (or the pseudogene TRBV3-2) and TRBJ2-7; no reliable D call. This CDR3 contains 12 residues. Germline CDR1 reads LGHDT; CDR2 reads YNNKEL (reference sequence). V was clipped by 4 bases and J by 0 bases, with 4 bases between them. CDR3 residues: CASSPHSYEQYF. As DNA, the CDR3 is TGTGCCAGCAGCCCTCACTCCTACGAGCAGTACTTC.

This clone was observed a few times. J is TRBJ1-1 and V is TRBV19; D may be TRBD1 (5 bases). Germline V lookup: CDR1 LNHDA, CDR2 SQIVND (reference sequence). This CDR3 region has 14 residues. V was pared by 7 bases and J by 3 bases, with 15 bases between. As DNA, the CDR3 is TGTGCCAGTACCCCCCCTTGGGGGGACACTGAAGCTTTCTTT. Protein sequence: CASTPPWGDTEAFF.

The rearrangement uses TRBV7-9 and TRBJ1-1, with a weak D call TRBD1 (5 bases). The CDR3 loop spans 11 amino acids. The V end was cut by 1 base, the J end by 12 bases, with 9 bases between. Germline CDR1 is SEHNR and CDR2 is FQNEAQ (reference sequence). The CDR3 loop reads CASSLDQGPFF. For the CDR3, the DNA is TGTGCCAGCAGCTTAGACCAGGGTCCTTTCTTT.

CDR3 residues: CASSLAGLAGVGGETQYF. CDR3 sequence (DNA): TGTGCCAGCAGCTTGGCGGGACTAGCGGGGGTAGGGGGAGAGACCCAGTACTTC. This rearrangement joins TRBV5-6 to TRBJ2-5; 14 bases match TRBD2. Trimming removed 0 bases from V and 4 bases from J; junction bases left unmatched: 8. Germline assignment: CDR1 SGHDT and CDR2 YYEEEE. This CDR3 comprises 18 residues.

This rearrangement joins TRBV7-6 to TRBJ1-1, with D unresolved. The CDR3 length is 16 residues. V lost 3 bases and J lost 8, with 22 bases in between. Germline assignment: CDR1 SGHVS and CDR2 FNYEAQ. The CDR3, as DNA: TGTGCCAGCAGCTTTTTACTGGGCTCATCAGGCCCCGAAGCTTTCTTT. Encoded protein: CASSFLLGSSGPEAFF.

V is TRBV5-4 and J is TRBJ2-5; TRBD1 might be the D (5 bases). Per germline, CDR1 SGHNT and CDR2 YYREEE (reference sequence). The CDR3 length is 14 residues. The V end lost 3 bases, the J end lost 4 bases, and 13 bases lay between the germline ends. CDR3 in DNA: TGTGCCAGCAGCTGGGCAGGGCCAGCAGAGACCCAGTACTTC. Protein product: CASSWAGPAETQYF.

The chain uses TRBV6-5 and TRBJ1-1; D possibly corresponds to TRBD1 (6 bases). The ends were cut back, 8 bases at V and 3 bases at J, with 19 bases in the middle. The CDR3 spans 15 residues. Germline V gives CDR1 MNHEY, CDR2 SVGAGI. CDR3 residues: CASLGPDSSYTEAFF. The CDR3 bases are TGTGCCAGCTTAGGCCCGGACAGCTCCTACACTGAAGCTTTCTTT.

This clone has just one count. The J gene is TRBJ2-1, the V gene TRBV7-3, with 9 bases identical to TRBD2. Trimming removed 5 bases from V and 2 bases from J; junction bases left unmatched: 4. CDR1 and CDR2 (germline): SGHTA, FQGTGA. The CDR3 spans 15 residues. The CDR3 protein is CASSHSGGTYNEQFF. For the CDR3, the DNA is TGTGCCAGCAGCCATAGCGGGGGTACCTACAATGAGCAGTTCTTC.

The chain links TRBV20-1 to TRBJ1-2, with a weak D call TRBD1 (5 bases). This CDR3 spans 11 amino acids. V dropped 5 bases and J dropped 6 bases, with 10 bases sitting between them. Germline loops: CDR1 DFQATT, CDR2 SNEGSKA (reference sequence). CDR3 sequence: CSAWTPNGYTF. The CDR3 DNA reads TGCAGTGCTTGGACACCCAATGGCTACACCTTC.

CDR3 region: CASSFVQGSYEQYF. The CDR3 nucleotides are TGTGCCAGCAGCTTCGTACAGGGATCCTACGAGCAGTACTTC. The chain is built from TRBV3-1 (or the pseudogene TRBV3-2) and TRBJ2-7; perhaps TRBD1 as D (6 bases). The CDR3 consists of 14 residues. The V and J ends lost 5 bases and 1 base respectively, with 12 bases between them. Germline CDR1 reads LGHDT; CDR2 reads YNNKEL (reference sequence).

This clone was observed a single time. The chain couples TRBV5-6 to TRBJ2-5; 7 nucleotides match TRBD1. V was clipped by 1 base and J by 3 bases; unmatched bases: 3. CDR3 size: 14 residues. Germline CDR1 SGHDT, CDR2 YYEEEE. The DNA for the CDR3 is TGTGCCAGCAGCTTGTGGGGGACAGAAGAGACCCAGTACTTC. It codes for CASSLWGTEETQYF.

The genes are TRBV15 and TRBJ2-3; 8 positions agree with TRBD2. The CDR3 spans 17 residues. V lost 1 base and J lost 1; bases outside the gene matches: 7. Germline assignment: CDR1 LNHNV and CDR2 YYDKDF (reference sequence). The chain's CDR3 is CATSRAAGGAGTDTQYF. The CDR3 nucleotides read TGTGCCACCAGCAGAGCGGCGGGGGGCGCTGGCACAGATACGCAGTATTTT.

Concerning this clone itself: In the same sample, other DNA sequences code for this CDR3. The V call is TRBV7-9, the J call TRBJ1-1; D is undetermined. The V end was cut by 6 bases, the J end by 1 base, with 9 bases between. Germline CDR1 is SEHNR and CDR2 is FQNEAQ (reference sequence). CDR3 length: 13 residues. The CDR3 DNA sequence: TGTGCCAGCAGTTTTGGCGGGAACACTGAAGCTTTCTTT. It is translated as CASSFGGNTEAFF.

The chain links TRBV29-1 to TRBJ1-3; 7 nucleotides match TRBD1. This CDR3 contains 15 residues. J lost 0 bases, V lost 3 bases, and 5 bases had no gene match. The germline gives CDR1 SQVTM, CDR2 ANQGSEA. The CDR3 region is CSVEGTDHSGNTIYF. The CDR3 DNA is TGCAGCGTTGAGGGGACAGACCACTCTGGAAACACCATATATTTT.

This sequence joins TRBV28 and TRBJ1-2; TRBD1 aligns across 7 bases. Trimming at V came to 1 base and at J to 5 bases, leaving 7 bases not matched to a gene. The length of the CDR3 is 15 residues. In germline, CDR1 is MDHEN, CDR2 SYDVKM. The CDR3 DNA sequence: TGTGCCAGCAGTTTATTCCAAGGGACAGCTTATGGCTACACCTTC. It encodes CASSLFQGTAYGYTF.

V usage is TRBV28 and J usage is TRBJ1-1; 8 bases line up with TRBD1. The ends lost 6 bases at V and 0 bases at J; junction bases unmatched: 9. The germline V gene has CDR1 MDHEN and CDR2 SYDVKM. The CDR3 covers 16 residues. The CDR3: CASRWTGWGMNTEAFF. CDR3 nucleotide sequence: TGTGCCAGCAGGTGGACAGGGTGGGGGATGAACACTGAAGCTTTCTTT. The complete variable domain, with remaining parts taken from reference TRBV28 and TRBJ1-1, reads DVKVTQSSRYLVKRTGEKVFLECVQDMDHENMFWYRQDPGLGLRLIYFSYDVKMKEKGDIPEGYSVSREKKERFSLILESASTNQTSMYLCASRWTGWGMNTEAFFGQGTRLTVV.